The 31 T cell receptor beta chains presented below share a single source sample, sequenced in a study of cytomegalovirus exposure and HLA in healthy donors. The PCR had 60 Vbeta and 13 Jbeta primers. Method: immunoSEQ multiplex PCR; TCRdb's copy keeps in-frame clones and lacks some. This table holds tens of thousands of clones. The sequencing sample was made of PBMCs. The receptor set was obtained from a woman aged 35 to 49 in good health and CMV-seropositive.

The V gene is TRBV18, the J gene TRBJ2-1, with 7 bases lining up with TRBD1. Unmatched junction bases numbered 5, after V lost 5 bases and J lost 7 bases. Germline V gives CDR1 KGHSH, CDR2 LQKENI. The CDR3 length is 13 residues. DNA for the CDR3: TGTGCCAGCTCATCTCAGGGGGAGAATGAGCAGTTCTTC. It yields the protein CASSSQGENEQFF.

V and J are TRBV27 and TRBJ1-6; D may be TRBD1 (5 bases). In germline, CDR1 is MNHEY, CDR2 SMNVEV (reference sequence). Trimming cost V 1 base and J 7 bases, with 8 bases left between them. The CDR3 is 14 amino acids. CDR3 DNA: TGTGCCAGCAGTTTATACGCAGGGAATTCACCCCTCCACTTT. Translation: CASSLYAGNSPLHF.

V usage is TRBV7-2 and J usage is TRBJ2-1, with TRBD2 matching 8 bases. V lost 3 bases, J lost 0 bases, and 1 base stayed unmatched. The CDR3 is 15 residues long. Germline V gene data show CDR1 as SGHTA and CDR2 as FQGNSA. The CDR3 coding sequence is TGTGCCAGCAGCTTCAGCGGGAGCTCCTACAATGAGCAGTTCTTC. It encodes CASSFSGSSYNEQFF.

The gene calls are TRBV27 and TRBJ2-1; the D gene is possibly TRBD2 (7 bases). Germline values: CDR1 MNHEY, CDR2 SMNVEV (reference sequence). The CDR3 covers 19 residues. The germline V and J ends were trimmed by 5 bases and 4 bases, with 27 bases remaining between them. CDR3 nucleotides: TGTGCCAGCAGTCTTATATTTTCTAGCGGAGGAGGGGGATACAATGAGCAGTTCTTC. Residues: CASSLIFSSGGGGYNEQFF.

The rearrangement joins TRBV7-2 to TRBJ2-1; 8 positions agree with TRBD2. The CDR3 has 16 amino acids. The J segment lost 0 bases and the V segment lost 5 bases, leaving 6 bases of the junction unmatched. Germline V CDR1 and CDR2: SGHTA, FQGNSA. CDR3 protein: CASSARGGSSYNEQFF. For the CDR3, the DNA is TGTGCCAGCAGCGCCCGCGGGGGGAGCTCCTACAATGAGCAGTTCTTC.

The V call is TRBV5-6, the J call TRBJ2-2; 9 bases are a match to TRBD1. From germline, CDR1 is SGHDT and CDR2 YYEEEE. This CDR3 is built from 16 residues. After removal of 4 bases from V and 7 bases from J, the junction contained 11 bases not matched to a gene. CDR3 sequence reads: CASSPYGTGLNGELFF. Written as DNA, the CDR3 is TGTGCCAGCAGCCCCTATGGGACAGGGCTTAACGGGGAGCTGTTTTTT.

The chain combines TRBV18 with TRBJ1-2; 7 bases are shared with TRBD1. The ends lost 3 bases at V and 3 bases at J; junction bases unmatched: 4. The V gene's germline CDR1 is KGHSH and CDR2 LQKENI. This CDR3 spans 14 amino acids. CDR3: CASSPGDRDYGYTF. The CDR3 coding sequence is TGTGCCAGCTCACCCGGCGACAGGGACTATGGCTACACCTTC.

The chain combines TRBV9 with TRBJ1-1, with 10 bases lining up with TRBD1. V lost 3 bases and J lost 3; bases outside the gene matches: 5. The CDR3 contains 15 residues. Germline loops: CDR1 SGDLS, CDR2 YYNGEE. DNA of the CDR3: TGTGCCAGCAGCGGACGACAGGGGGCCGACACTGAAGCTTTCTTT. Translating gives CASSGRQGADTEAFF.

This chain uses TRBV4-1 with TRBJ1-2; D uncertain. CDR3 size: 14 residues. Germline loops: CDR1 MGHRA, CDR2 YSYEKL. V dropped 0 bases and J dropped 2 bases, with 7 bases sitting between them. CDR3 residues: CASSQESLNYGYTF. CDR3 sequence (DNA): TGCGCCAGCAGCCAAGAGTCGCTAAACTATGGCTACACCTTC.

This chain uses TRBV7-3 with TRBJ2-3; 10 bases line up with TRBD2. J gave up 2 bases and V 0 bases, and 11 bases lay outside the gene matches. The CDR3 runs to 19 residues. Per germline, CDR1 SGHTA and CDR2 FQGTGA. This chain's CDR3 is CASSLTPTSSGGPTDTQYF. CDR3 nucleotide sequence: TGTGCCAGCAGCTTAACCCCCACCTCTAGCGGGGGCCCCACAGATACGCAGTATTTT.

The V gene is TRBV9, the J gene TRBJ2-1, with 16 nucleotides matching TRBD2. The ends lost 5 bases at V and 2 bases at J; junction bases unmatched: 7. CDR1 and CDR2 from the germline V gene are SGDLS and YYNGEE. The CDR3 contains 18 residues. CDR3 DNA: TGTGCCAGCAGTTGGCCCGGGACTAGCGGGAGGGCCTACAATGAGCAGTTCTTC. It specifies CASSWPGTSGRAYNEQFF.

The rearrangement joins TRBV27 to TRBJ1-1; D remains ambiguous. V dropped 2 bases and J dropped 2 bases, with 12 bases sitting between them. Germline V lookup: CDR1 MNHEY, CDR2 SMNVEV (reference sequence). The CDR3 loop spans 15 amino acids. This CDR3 reads CASSLRFGGNTEAFF. In DNA, the CDR3 is TGTGCCAGCAGTTTAAGGTTCGGAGGCAACACTGAAGCTTTCTTT.

V gene TRBV7-3 combines with J gene TRBJ2-2, with D perhaps TRBD2 (6 bases). The V end was cut by 5 bases, the J end by 1 base, with 26 bases between. The V gene's germline CDR1 is SGHTA and CDR2 FQGTGA. The CDR3 covers 20 residues. The DNA for the CDR3 is TGTGCCAGCAGCCCAGCACCAGTTTACACGGGGGAAGGGAACACCGGGGAGCTGTTTTTT. This translates into CASSPAPVYTGEGNTGELFF.

The chain joins TRBV29-1 to TRBJ2-1; 9 nucleotides line up with TRBD2. CDR3 length: 15 residues. Per the germline V gene, CDR1 is SQVTM and CDR2 is ANQGSEA. Trimming removed 0 bases from V and 8 bases from J; junction bases left unmatched: 8. CDR3 DNA: TGCAGCGTTGAAGACCCAGCGGGAGGTAGGGATGAGCAGTTCTTC. Protein sequence: CSVEDPAGGRDEQFF.

The chain combines TRBV6-1 with TRBJ1-5; 10 bases are shared with TRBD1. With 8 bases clipped from V and 6 bases from J, the junction kept 7 bases outside the gene matches. This CDR3 has 14 residues. The germline V gene encodes CDR1 MNHNS and CDR2 SASEGT. The CDR3 loop is CASETGGGIQPQHF. CDR3 nucleotide sequence: TGTGCCAGCGAGACAGGGGGCGGAATTCAGCCCCAGCATTTT.

The chain links TRBV28 to TRBJ2-7; 10 nucleotides match TRBD2. The germline V gene encodes CDR1 MDHEN and CDR2 SYDVKM. The CDR3 has 17 amino acids. V was clipped by 4 bases and J by 1 base; unmatched bases: 10. CDR3 coding DNA: TGTGCCAGCAGTTCCGGGACTAGCGCGAGCGCGTCCTACGAGCAGTACTTC. It is translated as CASSSGTSASASYEQYF.

This chain connects TRBV5-4 to TRBJ2-1, with D unclear. Trimming removed 0 bases at V and 3 bases at J, with 4 bases between. Germline CDR1 and CDR2: SGHNT and YYREEE (reference sequence). The CDR3 covers 13 residues. The CDR3 loop is CASSLDGYNEQFF. CDR3 in DNA: TGTGCCAGCAGCTTGGACGGCTACAATGAGCAGTTCTTC.

The chain has TRBV5-1 and TRBJ2-1; 12 bases fit TRBD2. This CDR3 is 16 amino acids long. Germline CDR1 is SGHRS and CDR2 is YFSETQ. Unmatched junction bases numbered 5, after V lost 4 bases and J lost 3 bases. This CDR3 reads CASSQTSGSHYNEQFF. The CDR3 DNA is TGCGCCAGCAGCCAGACTAGCGGGAGCCACTACAATGAGCAGTTCTTC.

The chain recombines TRBV6-1 with TRBJ2-5; the match to TRBD2 covers 9 bases. The CDR3 totals 15 residues. Germline V gene sequence: CDR1 MNHNS, CDR2 SASEGT. The ends lost 1 base at V and 6 bases at J; junction bases unmatched: 6. The CDR3 nucleotides are TGTGCCAGCAGTGAAGAGGCGGGGGGGCCGCAGACCCAGTACTTC. Encoded protein: CASSEEAGGPQTQYF.

CDR3 nucleotide sequence: TGTGCCAGCACCCCAAGATCCGGGATCCAAGAGACCCAGTACTTC. It yields the protein CASTPRSGIQETQYF. The rearrangement links TRBV21-1 to TRBJ2-5; the tabulated D call, TRBD2, remains unverified against the DNA. TRBV21-1 is reported as a pseudogene. The CDR3 length is 15 residues.

The chain employs TRBV11-3 and TRBJ2-1; D unresolved. This CDR3 spans 15 amino acids. The ends were cut back, 0 bases at V and 7 bases at J, with 13 bases in the middle. CDR1 is SGHNT and CDR2 is YENEEA in the germline V gene. The CDR3: CASSLDRSTGNEQFF. The CDR3 DNA reads as TGTGCCAGCAGCTTAGATCGGAGTACGGGTAATGAGCAGTTCTTC. Supplemented by reference TRBV11-3 and TRBJ2-1, the full variable domain reads EAGVVQSPRYKIIEKKQPVAFWCNPISGHNTLYWYLQNLGQGPELLIRYENEEAVDDSQLPKDRFSAERLKGVDSTLKIQPAELGDSAVYLCASSLDRSTGNEQFFGPGTRLTVL.

V and J are TRBV28 and TRBJ1-2; D remains ambiguous. Germline V lookup: CDR1 MDHEN, CDR2 SYDVKM. V lost 0 bases and J 4 bases, leaving 18 bases between the germline ends. This CDR3 has 17 amino acids. The CDR3 spells CASSLWNPEGQSYGYTF. The DNA for the CDR3 is TGTGCCAGCAGTTTATGGAACCCGGAGGGCCAGAGCTATGGCTACACCTTC.

The chain joins TRBV7-2 to TRBJ2-3; tentative D call: TRBD2 (6 bases). This CDR3 spans 13 amino acids. Germline values: CDR1 SGHTA, CDR2 FQGNSA. Deletions cut 5 bases from V and 9 bases from J, with 15 bases between. DNA of the CDR3: TGTGCCAGCAGCCGTGGACCGGGGGAAACGCAGTATTTT. Protein sequence: CASSRGPGETQYF.

For the CDR3, the DNA is TGTGCCAGCATGGGTCGAGGTACGCAGTATTTT. Its translation is CASMGRGTQYF. The chain couples TRBV5-6 to TRBJ2-3; D is unresolved. The CDR3 extends over 11 amino acids. Germline CDR1 and CDR2: SGHDT and YYEEEE. Trimming cost V 6 bases and J 8 bases, with 10 bases left between them.

The chain joins TRBV28 to TRBJ2-2; 13 bases fit TRBD2. The CDR3 has 17 residues. CDR1 is MDHEN, CDR2 SYDVKM, per germline. The J segment lost 6 bases and the V segment lost 2 bases, leaving 6 bases of the junction unmatched. The CDR3 is CASSLTSGRAPAGELFF. CDR3 bases: TGTGCCAGCAGTTTAACTAGCGGGAGGGCTCCTGCCGGGGAGCTGTTTTTT.

The chain carries TRBV15 and TRBJ1-1, with a possible D match to TRBD1 (5 bases). Germline CDR1 is LNHNV and CDR2 is YYDKDF (reference sequence). V gave up 10 bases and J gave up 0 bases, with 12 bases separating them. The length of the CDR3 is 13 residues. This CDR3 reads CAIRQGMNTEAFF. In nucleotides, the CDR3 is TGTGCCATCAGGCAGGGAATGAACACTGAAGCTTTCTTT.

The rearrangement links TRBV15 to TRBJ1-2; TRBD1 matches at 9 bases. CDR1 is LNHNV, CDR2 YYDKDF, per germline (reference sequence). V shed 0 bases and J 5 bases; nucleotides not matched to a gene: 4. CDR3 length: 15 amino acids. The CDR3 protein is CATSRDLDRGYGYTF. The CDR3 coding sequence is TGTGCCACCAGCAGAGATCTAGACAGGGGGTATGGCTACACCTTC.

The V call is TRBV30, the J call TRBJ2-7; TRBD2 matches 10 bases. CDR3 length: 16 amino acids. J was trimmed by 2 bases and V by 3 bases; bases with no gene match: 10. Germline CDR1 is GTSNPN and CDR2 is SVGIG (reference sequence). The chain's CDR3 is CAWSRIAGGEAYEQYF. The CDR3 nucleotides are TGTGCCTGGAGCAGAATAGCGGGAGGCGAAGCCTACGAGCAGTACTTC.

This chain connects TRBV7-3 to TRBJ2-3, with D possibly being TRBD1 (6 bases). Germline-derived CDR1 and CDR2 are SGHTA and FQGTGA. V was trimmed by 5 bases and J by 0 bases, leaving 9 bases between them. The CDR3 runs to 14 residues. CDR3 sequence reads: CASSAGQSTDTQYF. CDR3 bases: TGTGCCAGCAGCGCAGGACAGAGCACAGATACGCAGTATTTT.

CDR3: CASSFDGMGNQPQHF. DNA for the CDR3: TGTGCCAGCAGTTTCGACGGGATGGGTAATCAGCCCCAGCATTTT. The chain joins TRBV2 to TRBJ1-5; D is undetermined. Trimming took 5 bases from V and 4 from J, leaving 15 bases between them. The CDR3 has 15 residues. Germline lookup yields CDR1 SNHLY and CDR2 FYNNEI.

The genes are TRBV5-6 and TRBJ2-1; 8 positions agree with TRBD2. J gave up 0 bases and V 1 base, and 3 bases lay outside the gene matches. The germline gives CDR1 SGHDT, CDR2 YYEEEE. There are 16 residues in the CDR3. CDR3 in DNA: TGTGCCAGCAGCTTGCGACTAGCGCACTCCTACAATGAGCAGTTCTTC. The encoded protein is CASSLRLAHSYNEQFF. Based on the CDR3 plus reference TRBV5-6 and TRBJ2-1, the full variable domain is DAGVTQSPTHLIKTRGQQVTLRCSPKSGHDTVSWYQQALGQGPQFIFQYYEEEERQRGNFPDRFSGHQFPNYSSELNVNALLLGDSALYLCASSLRLAHSYNEQFFGPGTRLTVL.